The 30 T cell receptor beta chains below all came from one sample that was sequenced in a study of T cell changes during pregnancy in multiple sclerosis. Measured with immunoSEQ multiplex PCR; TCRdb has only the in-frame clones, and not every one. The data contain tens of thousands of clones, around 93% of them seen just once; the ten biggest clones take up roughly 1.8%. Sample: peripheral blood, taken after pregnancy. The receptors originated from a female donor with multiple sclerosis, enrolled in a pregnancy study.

The CDR3 protein is CASSQDRGPNTQYF. DNA for the CDR3: TGCGCCAGCAGCCAGGACAGGGGGCCGAATACGCAGTATTTT. The rearrangement uses TRBV4-1 and TRBJ2-3; 11 nucleotides match TRBD1. The junction had 3 bases not matched to a gene; V was cut back by 3 bases and J by 7 bases. Germline CDR1 reads MGHRA; CDR2 reads YSYEKL. This CDR3 has 14 residues.

As DNA, the CDR3 is TGCGCCAGCAGCCAAGCCCGGACTCATTCCCCGGGACTGTTTTTT. Translated, it gives CASSQARTHSPGLFF. The chain couples TRBV4-3 to TRBJ1-4; no firm D call. Germline CDR1 is LGHNA and CDR2 is YSLEER. Trimming removed 1 base from V and 13 bases from J, with 19 bases in between. The CDR3 spans 15 residues.

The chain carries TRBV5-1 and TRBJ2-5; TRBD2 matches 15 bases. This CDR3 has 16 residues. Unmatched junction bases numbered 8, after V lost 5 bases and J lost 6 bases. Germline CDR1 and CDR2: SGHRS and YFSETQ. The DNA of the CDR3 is TGCGCCAGCAGTCAAGGACTAGCGGGAGGGCCTCAGACCCAGTACTTC. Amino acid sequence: CASSQGLAGGPQTQYF.

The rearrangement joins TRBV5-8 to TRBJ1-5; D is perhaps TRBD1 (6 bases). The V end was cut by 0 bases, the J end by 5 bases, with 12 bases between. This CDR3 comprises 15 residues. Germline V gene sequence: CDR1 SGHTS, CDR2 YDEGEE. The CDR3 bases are TGTGCCAGCAGCTTGGTCAGGGGTTTGGATCAGCCCCAGCATTTT. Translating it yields CASSLVRGLDQPQHF.

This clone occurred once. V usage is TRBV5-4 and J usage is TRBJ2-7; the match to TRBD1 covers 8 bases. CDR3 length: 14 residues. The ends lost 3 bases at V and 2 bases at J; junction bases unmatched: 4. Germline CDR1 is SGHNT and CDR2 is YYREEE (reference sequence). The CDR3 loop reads CASSSTGVAYEQYF. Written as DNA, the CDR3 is TGTGCCAGCAGCTCGACAGGGGTTGCCTACGAGCAGTACTTC. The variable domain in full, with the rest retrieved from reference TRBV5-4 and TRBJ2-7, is ETGVTQSPTHLIKTRGQQVTLRCSSQSGHNTVSWYQQALGQGPQFIFQYYREEENGRGNFPPRFSGLQFPNYSSELNVNALELDDSALYLCASSSTGVAYEQYFGPGTRLTVT.

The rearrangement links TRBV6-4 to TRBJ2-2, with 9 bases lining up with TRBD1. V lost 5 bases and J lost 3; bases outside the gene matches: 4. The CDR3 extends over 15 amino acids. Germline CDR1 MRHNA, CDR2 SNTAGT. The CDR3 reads CASSPRTGDTGELFF. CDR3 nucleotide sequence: TGTGCCAGCAGTCCACGGACAGGGGACACCGGGGAGCTGTTTTTT.

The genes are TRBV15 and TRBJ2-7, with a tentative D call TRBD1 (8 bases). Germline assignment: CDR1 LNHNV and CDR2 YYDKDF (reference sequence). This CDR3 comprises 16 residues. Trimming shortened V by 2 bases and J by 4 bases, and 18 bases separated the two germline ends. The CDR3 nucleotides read TGTGCCACCAGCAGACGAGGACAGGGAGGGCCTTACGAGCAGTACTTC. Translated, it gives CATSRRGQGGPYEQYF. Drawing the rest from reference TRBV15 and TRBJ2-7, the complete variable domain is DAMVIQNPRYQVTQFGKPVTLSCSQTLNHNVMYWYQQKSSQAPKLLFHYYDKDFNNEADTPDNFQSRRPNTSFCFLDIRSPGLGDTAMYLCATSRRGQGGPYEQYFGPGTRLTVT.

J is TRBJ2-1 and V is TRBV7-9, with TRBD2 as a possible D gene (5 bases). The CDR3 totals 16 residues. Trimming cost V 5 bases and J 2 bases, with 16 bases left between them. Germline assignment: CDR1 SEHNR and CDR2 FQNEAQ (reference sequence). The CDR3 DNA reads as TGTGCCAGCAGCCCCCTCCCGGAGGCAACCTACAATGAGCAGTTCTTC. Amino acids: CASSPLPEATYNEQFF. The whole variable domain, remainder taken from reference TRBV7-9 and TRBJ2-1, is DTGVSQNPRHKITKRGQNVTFRCDPISEHNRLYWYRQTLGQGPEFLTYFQNEAQLEKSRLLSDRFSAERPKGSFSTLEIQRTEQGDSAMYLCASSPLPEATYNEQFFGPGTRLTVL.

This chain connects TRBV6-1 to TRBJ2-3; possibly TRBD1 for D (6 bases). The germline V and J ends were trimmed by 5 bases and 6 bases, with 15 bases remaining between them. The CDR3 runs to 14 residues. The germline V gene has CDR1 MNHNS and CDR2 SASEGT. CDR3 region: CASSQYRAMDTQYF. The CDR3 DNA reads TGTGCCAGCAGTCAATACAGGGCAATGGATACGCAGTATTTT.

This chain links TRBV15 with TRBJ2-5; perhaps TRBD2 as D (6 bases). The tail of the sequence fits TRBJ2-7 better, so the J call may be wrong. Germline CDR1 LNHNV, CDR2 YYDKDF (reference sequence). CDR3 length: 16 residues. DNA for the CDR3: TGTGCCACCAGCAGACTCGGCGGGACGAAAGCCTACGAGCAGTACTTC. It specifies CATSRLGGTKAYEQYF.

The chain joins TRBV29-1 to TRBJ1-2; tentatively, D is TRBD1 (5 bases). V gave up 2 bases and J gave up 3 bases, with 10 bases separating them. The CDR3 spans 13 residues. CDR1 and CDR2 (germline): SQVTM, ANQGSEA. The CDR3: CSVELRGDYGYTF. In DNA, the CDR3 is TGCAGCGTTGAATTAAGGGGCGACTATGGCTACACCTTC. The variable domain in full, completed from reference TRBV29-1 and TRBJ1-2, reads SAVISQKPSRDICQRGTSLTIQCQVDSQVTMMFWYRQQPGQSLTLIATANQGSEATYESGFVIDKFPISRPNLTFSTLTVSNMSPEDSSIYLCSVELRGDYGYTFGSGTRLTVV.

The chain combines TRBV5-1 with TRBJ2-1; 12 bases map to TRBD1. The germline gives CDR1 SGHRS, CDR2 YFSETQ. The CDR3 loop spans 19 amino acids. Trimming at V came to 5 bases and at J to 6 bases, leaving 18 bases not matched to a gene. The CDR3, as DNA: TGCGCCAGCAGTTATCCCGAAGGGACAGGGGGCTTTCGTCCCAATGAGCAGTTCTTC. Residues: CASSYPEGTGGFRPNEQFF.

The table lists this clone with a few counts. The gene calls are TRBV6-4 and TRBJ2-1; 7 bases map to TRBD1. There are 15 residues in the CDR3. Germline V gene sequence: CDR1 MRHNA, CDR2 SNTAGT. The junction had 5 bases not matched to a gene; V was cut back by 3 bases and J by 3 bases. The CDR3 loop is CASSEAAGGYNEQFF. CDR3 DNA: TGTGCCAGCAGTGAGGCGGCAGGGGGCTACAATGAGCAGTTCTTC.

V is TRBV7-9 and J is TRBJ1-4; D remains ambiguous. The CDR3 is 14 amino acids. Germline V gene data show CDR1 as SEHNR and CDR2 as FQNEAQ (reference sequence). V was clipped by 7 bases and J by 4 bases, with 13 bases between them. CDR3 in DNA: TGTGCCAGCACCCGGTCACAGCTTAATGAAAAACTGTTTTTT. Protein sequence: CASTRSQLNEKLFF.

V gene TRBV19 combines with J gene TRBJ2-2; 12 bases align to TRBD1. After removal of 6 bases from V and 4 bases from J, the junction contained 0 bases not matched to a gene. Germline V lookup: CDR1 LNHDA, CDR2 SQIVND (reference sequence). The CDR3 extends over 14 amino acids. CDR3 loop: CASRGQGATGELFF. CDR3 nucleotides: TGTGCCAGTAGGGGACAGGGGGCCACCGGGGAGCTGTTTTTT.

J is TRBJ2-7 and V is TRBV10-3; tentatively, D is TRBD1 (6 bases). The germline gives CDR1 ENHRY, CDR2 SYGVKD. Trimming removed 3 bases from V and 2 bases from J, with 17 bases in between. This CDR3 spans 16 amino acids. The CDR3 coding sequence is TGTGCCATCAGTGATACAGGGCATAAAAACACCTACGAGCAGTACTTC. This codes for CAISDTGHKNTYEQYF.

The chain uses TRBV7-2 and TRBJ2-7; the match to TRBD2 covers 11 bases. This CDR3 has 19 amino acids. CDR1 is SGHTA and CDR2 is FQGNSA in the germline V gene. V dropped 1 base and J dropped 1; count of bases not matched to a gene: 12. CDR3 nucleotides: TGTGCCAGCAGCTTAGAAGAGGCTAGCGGGAGGTTGCTTTCCTACGAGCAGTACTTC. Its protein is CASSLEEASGRLLSYEQYF.

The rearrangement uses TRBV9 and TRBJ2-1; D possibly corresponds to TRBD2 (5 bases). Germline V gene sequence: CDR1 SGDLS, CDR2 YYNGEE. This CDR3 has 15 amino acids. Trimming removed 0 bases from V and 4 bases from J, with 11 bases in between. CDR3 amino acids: CASSVGRTSYNEQFF. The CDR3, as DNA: TGTGCCAGCAGCGTAGGGAGAACTAGTTACAATGAGCAGTTCTTC.

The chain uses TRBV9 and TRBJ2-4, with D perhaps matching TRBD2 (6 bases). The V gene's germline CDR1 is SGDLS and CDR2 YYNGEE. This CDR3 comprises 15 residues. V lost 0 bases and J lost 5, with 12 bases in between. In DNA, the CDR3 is TGTGCCAGCAGCGTAGGGGGGGAGGTGGAAAACATTCAGTACTTC. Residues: CASSVGGEVENIQYF.

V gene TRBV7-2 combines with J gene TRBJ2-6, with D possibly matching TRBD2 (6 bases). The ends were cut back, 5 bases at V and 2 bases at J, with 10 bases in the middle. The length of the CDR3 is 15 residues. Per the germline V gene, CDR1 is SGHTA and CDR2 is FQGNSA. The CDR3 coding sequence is TGTGCCAGCAGCCTCCGGGGGACTGGGGCCAACGTCCTGACTTTC. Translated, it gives CASSLRGTGANVLTF.

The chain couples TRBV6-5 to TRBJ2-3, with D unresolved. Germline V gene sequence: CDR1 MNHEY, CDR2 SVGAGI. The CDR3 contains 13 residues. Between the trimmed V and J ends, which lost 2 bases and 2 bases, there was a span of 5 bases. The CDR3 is CASSYLITDTQYF. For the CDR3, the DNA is TGTGCCAGCAGTTACCTTATCACAGATACGCAGTATTTT.

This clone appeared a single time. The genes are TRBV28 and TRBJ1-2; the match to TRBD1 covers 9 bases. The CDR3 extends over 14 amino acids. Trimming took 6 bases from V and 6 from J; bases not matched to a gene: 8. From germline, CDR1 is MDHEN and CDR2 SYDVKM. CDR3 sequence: CASRLHRGQDGYTF. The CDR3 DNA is TGTGCCAGCAGGCTACACAGGGGGCAGGATGGCTACACCTTC.

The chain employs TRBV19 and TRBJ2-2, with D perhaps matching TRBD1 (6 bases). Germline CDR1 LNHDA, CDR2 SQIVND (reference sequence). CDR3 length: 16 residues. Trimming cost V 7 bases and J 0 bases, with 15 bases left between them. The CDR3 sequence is CASNGGQNTNTGELFF. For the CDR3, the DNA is TGTGCCAGTAATGGTGGACAGAATACGAACACCGGGGAGCTGTTTTTT.

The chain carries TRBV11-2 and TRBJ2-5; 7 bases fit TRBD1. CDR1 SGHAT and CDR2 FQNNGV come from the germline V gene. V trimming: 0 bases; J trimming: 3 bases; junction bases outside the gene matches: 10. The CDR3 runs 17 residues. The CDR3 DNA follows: TGTGCCAGCAGCTTAGATCCCGGGACAGTAATGGAAGAGACCCAGTACTTC. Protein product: CASSLDPGTVMEETQYF.

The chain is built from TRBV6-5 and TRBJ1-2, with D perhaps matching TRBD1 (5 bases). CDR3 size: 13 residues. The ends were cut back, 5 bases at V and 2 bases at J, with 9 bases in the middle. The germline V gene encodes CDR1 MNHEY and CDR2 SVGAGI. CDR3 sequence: CASSPGINYGYTF. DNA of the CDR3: TGTGCCAGCAGTCCAGGGATAAACTATGGCTACACCTTC.

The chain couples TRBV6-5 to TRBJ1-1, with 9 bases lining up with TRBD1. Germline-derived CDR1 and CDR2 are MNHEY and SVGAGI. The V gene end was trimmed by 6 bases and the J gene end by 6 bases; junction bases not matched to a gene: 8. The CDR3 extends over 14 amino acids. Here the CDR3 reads CASSHGQGRPEAFF. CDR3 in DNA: TGTGCCAGCAGCCACGGACAGGGGCGGCCTGAAGCTTTCTTT.

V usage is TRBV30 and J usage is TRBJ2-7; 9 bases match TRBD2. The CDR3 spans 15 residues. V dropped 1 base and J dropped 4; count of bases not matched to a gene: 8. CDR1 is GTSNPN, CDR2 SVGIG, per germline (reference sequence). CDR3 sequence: CAWSAGLAGSYEQYF. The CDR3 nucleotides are TGTGCCTGGAGTGCGGGACTAGCAGGATCATACGAGCAGTACTTC.

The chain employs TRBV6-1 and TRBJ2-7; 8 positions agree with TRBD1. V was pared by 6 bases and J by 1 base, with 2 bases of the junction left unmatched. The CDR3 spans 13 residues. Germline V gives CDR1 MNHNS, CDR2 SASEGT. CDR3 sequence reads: CASRDRVSYEQYF. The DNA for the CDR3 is TGTGCCAGCAGGGACAGGGTTTCCTACGAGCAGTACTTC.

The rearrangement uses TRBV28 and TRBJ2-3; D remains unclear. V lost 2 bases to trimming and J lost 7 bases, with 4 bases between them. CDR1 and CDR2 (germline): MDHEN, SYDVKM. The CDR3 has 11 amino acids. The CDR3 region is CASSLINTQYF. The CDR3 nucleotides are TGTGCCAGCAGTTTAATTAATACGCAGTATTTT. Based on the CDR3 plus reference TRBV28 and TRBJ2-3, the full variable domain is DVKVTQSSRYLVKRTGEKVFLECVQDMDHENMFWYRQDPGLGLRLIYFSYDVKMKEKGDIPEGYSVSREKKERFSLILESASTNQTSMYLCASSLINTQYFGPGTRLTVL.

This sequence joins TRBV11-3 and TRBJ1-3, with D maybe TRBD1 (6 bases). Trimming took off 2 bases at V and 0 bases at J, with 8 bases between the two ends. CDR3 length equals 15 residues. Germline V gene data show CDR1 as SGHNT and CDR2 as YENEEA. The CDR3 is CASSLQGSSGNTIYF. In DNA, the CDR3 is TGTGCCAGCAGCTTACAGGGGTCCTCTGGAAACACCATATATTTT.